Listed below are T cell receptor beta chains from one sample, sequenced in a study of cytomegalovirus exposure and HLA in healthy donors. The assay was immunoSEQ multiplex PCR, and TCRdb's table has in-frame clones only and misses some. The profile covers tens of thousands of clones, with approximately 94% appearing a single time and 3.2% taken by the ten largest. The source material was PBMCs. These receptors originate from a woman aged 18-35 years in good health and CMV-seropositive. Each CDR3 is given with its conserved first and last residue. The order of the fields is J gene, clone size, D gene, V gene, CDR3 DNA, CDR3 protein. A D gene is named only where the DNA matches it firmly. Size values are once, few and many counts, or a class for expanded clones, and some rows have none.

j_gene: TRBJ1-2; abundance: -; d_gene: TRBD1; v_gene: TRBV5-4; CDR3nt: TGTGCCAGCAGGACAGGGGGCGCGAGCTATGGCTACACCTTC; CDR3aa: CASRTGGASYGYTF
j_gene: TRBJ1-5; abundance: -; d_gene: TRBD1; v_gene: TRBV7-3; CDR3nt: TGTGCCAGCAGCCCCGGGACAGGGTTAAATCAGCCCCAGCATTTT; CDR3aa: CASSPGTGLNQPQHF
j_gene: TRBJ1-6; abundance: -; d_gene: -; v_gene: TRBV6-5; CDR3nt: TGTGCCAGCTATGGGGCAGGGCGATCACCCCTCCACTTT; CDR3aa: CASYGAGRSPLHF
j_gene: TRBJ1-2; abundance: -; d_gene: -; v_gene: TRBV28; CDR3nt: TGTGCCAGCAGTTCAGGACAGTCGAACTATGGCTACACCTTC; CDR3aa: CASSSGQSNYGYTF
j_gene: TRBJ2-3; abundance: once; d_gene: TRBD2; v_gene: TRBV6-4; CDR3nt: TGTGCCAGCAGTGACCAGCGGGGGGCAGATACGCAGTATTTT; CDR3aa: CASSDQRGADTQYF
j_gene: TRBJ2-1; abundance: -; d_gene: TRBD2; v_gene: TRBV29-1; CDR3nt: TGCAGCGTTGTCCAGCGGGGAGGGACGGACGAAGGAAAGTTCTTC; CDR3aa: CSVVQRGGTDEGKFF
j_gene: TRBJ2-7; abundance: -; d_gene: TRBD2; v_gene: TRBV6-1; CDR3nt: TGTGCCAGCAGTCCAAGGACTAGCGGCTCCTACGAGCAGTACTTC; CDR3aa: CASSPRTSGSYEQYF
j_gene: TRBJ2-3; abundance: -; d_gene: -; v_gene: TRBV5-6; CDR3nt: TGTGCCAGCAGCTTGTTACGAGGGGGTTACACAGATACGCAGTATTTT; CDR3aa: CASSLLRGGYTDTQYF
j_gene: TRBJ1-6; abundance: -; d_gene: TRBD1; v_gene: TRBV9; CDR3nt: TGTGCCAGCAGCCCCCAGGGGGGCCCTAGTTCACCCCTCCACTTT; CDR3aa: CASSPQGGPSSPLHF
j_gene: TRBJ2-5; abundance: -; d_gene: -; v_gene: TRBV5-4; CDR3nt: TGTGCCAGCAGCTTGGCTGGGCAACAAGAGACCCAGTACTTC; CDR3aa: CASSLAGQQETQYF
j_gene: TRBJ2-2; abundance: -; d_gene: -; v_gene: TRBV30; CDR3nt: TGTGCCTGGAGGGTGAATAGCGTGGGCGGGGAGCTGTTTTTT; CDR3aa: CAWRVNSVGGELFF
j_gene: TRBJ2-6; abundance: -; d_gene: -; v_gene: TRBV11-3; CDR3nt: TGTGCCAGCAGCCAGGGGTCTGGGGCCAACGTCCTGACTTTC; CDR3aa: CASSQGSGANVLTF
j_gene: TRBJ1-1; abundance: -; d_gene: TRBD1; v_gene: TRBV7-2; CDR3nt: TGTGCCAGCAGCTTAAACTCGGACAGGGGCACTGAAGCTTTCTTT; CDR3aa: CASSLNSDRGTEAFF
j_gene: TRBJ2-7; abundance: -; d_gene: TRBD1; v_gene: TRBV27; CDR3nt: TGTGCCAGCAGTCTTACGCATCGGGACAGGGTGGCCACCAACTCTCTCGAGCAGTACTTC; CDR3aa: CASSLTHRDRVATNSLEQYF
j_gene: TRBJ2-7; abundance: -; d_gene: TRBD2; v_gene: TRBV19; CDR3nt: TGTGCCAGTAGTATAGTAGGGCTAGCGGCGACCTACGAGCAGTACTTC; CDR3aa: CASSIVGLAATYEQYF
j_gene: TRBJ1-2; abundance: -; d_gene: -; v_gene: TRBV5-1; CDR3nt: TGCGCCAGCAGCTTGGACAGCCTAATCTACACCTTC; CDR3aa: CASSLDSLIYTF
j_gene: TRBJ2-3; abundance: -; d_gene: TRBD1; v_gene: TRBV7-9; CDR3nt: TGTGCCAGCAGCTCGGACAGGCTGACAGATACGCAGTATTTT; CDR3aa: CASSSDRLTDTQYF
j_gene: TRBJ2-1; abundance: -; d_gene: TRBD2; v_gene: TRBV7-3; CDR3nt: TGTGCCAGCAGCTTACTGGCGGGAGCTTGGTCCTACAATGAGCAGTTCTTC; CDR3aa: CASSLLAGAWSYNEQFF
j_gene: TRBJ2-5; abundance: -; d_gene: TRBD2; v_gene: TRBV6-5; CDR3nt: TGTGCCAGCAGTTACTCGGCCCCGGGGGGGCGAGAGACCCAGTACTTC; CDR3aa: CASSYSAPGGRETQYF
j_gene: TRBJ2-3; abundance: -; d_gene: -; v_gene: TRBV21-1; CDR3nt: TGTGCCAGCAGAAAGTTACGGGGGGCGGAAGATACGCAGTATTTT; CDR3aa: CASRKLRGAEDTQYF
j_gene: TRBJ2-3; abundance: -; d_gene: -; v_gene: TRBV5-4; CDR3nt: TGTGCCAGCAGCTCTGCCGCTCGGGGATTCACAGATACGCAGTATTTT; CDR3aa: CASSSAARGFTDTQYF
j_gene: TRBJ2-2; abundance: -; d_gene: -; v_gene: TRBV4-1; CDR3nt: TGCGCCAGCAGCCATTACGGTCAGAACACCGGGGAGCTGTTTTTT; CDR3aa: CASSHYGQNTGELFF
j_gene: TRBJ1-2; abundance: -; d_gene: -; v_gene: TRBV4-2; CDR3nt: TGTGCCAGCAGCCAAGCTGCGGGGCGGAACTATGGCTACACCTTC; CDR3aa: CASSQAAGRNYGYTF
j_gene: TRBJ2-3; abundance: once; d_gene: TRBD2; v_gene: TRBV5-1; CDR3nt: TGCGCCAGCAGCACCAGACTAGCGGGAGTTGTGGATACGCAGTATTTT; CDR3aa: CASSTRLAGVVDTQYF
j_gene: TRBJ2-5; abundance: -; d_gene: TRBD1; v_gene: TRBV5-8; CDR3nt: TGTGCCAGCAGCTTGGAGAGACAGGGGGGGACCCAGTACTTC; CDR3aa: CASSLERQGGTQYF
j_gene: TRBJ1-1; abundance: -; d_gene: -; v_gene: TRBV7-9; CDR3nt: TGTGCCATACCGGGACAGAACACTGAAGCTTTCTTT; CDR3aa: CAIPGQNTEAFF
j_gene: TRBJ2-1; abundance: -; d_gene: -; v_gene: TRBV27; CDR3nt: TGTGCCAGCACCGAACTTGGGGCCCAGGCGTCCAATGAGCAGTTCTTC; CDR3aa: CASTELGAQASNEQFF
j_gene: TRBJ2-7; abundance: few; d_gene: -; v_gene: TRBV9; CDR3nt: TGTGCCAGCAGCGTAGGAACAGGGTATTCCTACGAGCAGTACTTC; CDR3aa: CASSVGTGYSYEQYF
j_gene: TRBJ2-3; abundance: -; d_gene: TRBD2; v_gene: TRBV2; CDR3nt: TGTGCCAGCAGTGAAATCGGCGGGAGCGTCACAGATACGCAGTATTTT; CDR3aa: CASSEIGGSVTDTQYF